Here is one T cell receptor (beta chain) with its context. Deep-level running was used for the assay. Assay used: immunoSEQ multiplex PCR; TCRdb lists only in-frame clones, some missing. The data contain around 2.1 million clones, about 93% of them seen just once; the ten biggest clones take up approximately 1.7%. This specimen belongs to a study of shared clonotypes between healthy human individuals. This CDR3 has 15 residues. The germline CDR1 and CDR2 sequences are MNHEY and SMNVEV (reference sequence). V lost 5 bases and J lost 3, with 15 bases in between. Naive CD8 cells, CD45RO-negative and positively selected for CCR7, excluded terminally differentiated effector memory CD45RA+ cells.

What was sequenced was naive CD8+ T cells from PBMCs. The receptor was derived from a man younger than 30 in good health. Some clones in this sample may be carry-over from other donors' samples. This chain joins TRBV27 and TRBJ2-3, with D maybe TRBD1 (6 bases). CDR3 loop: CASSVAEGVTDTQYF. In nucleotides, the CDR3 is TGTGCCAGCAGTGTCGCTGAGGGGGTGACAGATACGCAGTATTTT.